The 9 T cell receptor beta chains reported below all come from one sample, sequenced in a study of T cell responses to AZD1222 COVID-19 vaccine. Assay used: immunoSEQ multiplex PCR; TCRdb lists only in-frame clones, some missing. The sample contains around 110,000 clones, approximately 83% of which appear only once. This specimen consisted of peripheral blood, obtained on day 0 of MenACWY control vaccination. The receptor source for this set is an adult in good health.

V gene TRBV4-3 combines with J gene TRBJ2-3; D might be TRBD1 (5 bases). V was clipped by 0 bases and J by 6 bases, with 16 bases between them. The germline V gene has CDR1 LGHNA and CDR2 YSLEER. The CDR3 consists of 16 residues. The CDR3 nucleotides are TGCGCCAGCAGCCAAGACGGAGCCAGACAGCCCGATACGCAGTATTTT. It yields the protein CASSQDGARQPDTQYF.

The chain joins TRBV6-5 to TRBJ1-4; TRBD1 agrees at 9 bases. CDR3 length: 15 residues. Looked up from germline, CDR1 is MNHEY and CDR2 is SVGAGI. Trimming removed 6 bases from V and 8 bases from J; junction bases left unmatched: 10. The CDR3 spells CASSSTGGWGEKLFF. The CDR3 nucleotides read TGTGCCAGCAGCTCCACAGGGGGCTGGGGGGAAAAACTGTTTTTT.

The chain carries TRBV2 and TRBJ2-3; D could derive from TRBD1 or TRBD2 (5 bases each). Trimming cost V 9 bases and J 0 bases, with 16 bases left between them. The CDR3 has 15 residues. Germline CDR1 reads SNHLY; CDR2 reads FYNNEI. The CDR3 region is CASTGEGKSTDTQYF. The CDR3 DNA sequence: TGTGCCAGTACAGGAGAGGGGAAGAGCACAGATACGCAGTATTTT.

The chain is built from TRBV2 and TRBJ1-6; D is undetermined. The germline CDR1 and CDR2 sequences are SNHLY and FYNNEI. The length of the CDR3 is 12 residues. Trimming removed 6 bases from V and 7 bases from J, with 7 bases in between. CDR3 in amino acids: CASRWWNSPLHF. DNA of the CDR3: TGTGCCAGCAGGTGGTGGAATTCACCCCTCCACTTT.

The CDR3 sequence: CASSPTGSETQYF. CDR3 coding DNA: TGTGCCAGCAGCCCGACAGGGAGCGAGACCCAGTACTTC. The chain couples TRBV3-1 (or the pseudogene TRBV3-2) to TRBJ2-5, with 7 positions matching TRBD1. The germline V gene has CDR1 LGHDT and CDR2 YNNKEL (reference sequence). J was trimmed by 5 bases and V by 4 bases; bases with no gene match: 4. This CDR3 is built from 13 residues.

A few counts support this clone. Other DNA sequences in this sample translate to the same CDR3. The chain joins TRBV5-4 to TRBJ1-2; D remains unclear. The CDR3 sequence is 12 residues long. Trimming took 0 bases from V and 4 from J, leaving 4 bases between them. Germline V gives CDR1 SGHNT, CDR2 YYREEE (reference sequence). DNA for the CDR3: TGTGCCAGCAGCTTGGATAGCTATGGCTACACCTTC. Translating it yields CASSLDSYGYTF.

V gene TRBV28 combines with J gene TRBJ2-6; D may be TRBD1 (5 bases). This CDR3 has 15 amino acids. In germline, CDR1 is MDHEN, CDR2 SYDVKM. V lost 6 bases to trimming and J lost 2 bases, with 11 bases between them. The CDR3 bases are TGTGCCAGCAGATCTACAGGTGCTGGGGCCAACGTCCTGACTTTC. Its translation: CASRSTGAGANVLTF.

The chain recombines TRBV7-2 with TRBJ1-2; 9 positions match TRBD1. CDR3 length: 16 amino acids. Germline V gene lookup returns CDR1 SGHTA and CDR2 FQGNSA. V was pared by 5 bases and J by 0 bases, with 7 bases of the junction left unmatched. The CDR3: CASSRGQGRSNYGYTF. CDR3 DNA: TGTGCCAGCAGCAGAGGACAGGGGAGATCTAACTATGGCTACACCTTC.

The chain employs TRBV23-1 and TRBJ1-1, with D possibly TRBD1 on 5 matching bases. TRBV23-1 is assigned to the ORF class and has an uncertain function. This CDR3 spans 13 amino acids. Trimming pared 6 bases from V and 1 base from J, leaving 9 bases between. Here the CDR3 reads CASSRAPNTEAFF. For the CDR3, the DNA is TGCGCCAGCAGCAGGGCCCCGAACACTGAAGCTTTCTTT.